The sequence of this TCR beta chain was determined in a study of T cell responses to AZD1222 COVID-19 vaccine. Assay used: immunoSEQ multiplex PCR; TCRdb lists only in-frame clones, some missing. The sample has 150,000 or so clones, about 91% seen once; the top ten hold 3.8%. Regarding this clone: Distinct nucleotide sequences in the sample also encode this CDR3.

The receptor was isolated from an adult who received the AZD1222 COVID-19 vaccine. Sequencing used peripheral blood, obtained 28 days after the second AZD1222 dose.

CDR3: CASSPGTAYEQYF. In DNA, the CDR3 is TGTGCCAGCAGCCCCGGGACTGCCTACGAGCAGTACTTC. This sequence joins TRBV3-1 (or the pseudogene TRBV3-2) and TRBJ2-7; D may be TRBD2 (6 bases). In germline, CDR1 is LGHDT, CDR2 YNNKEL (reference sequence). The CDR3 spans 13 residues. Trimming cost V 4 bases and J 2 bases, with 9 bases left between them.